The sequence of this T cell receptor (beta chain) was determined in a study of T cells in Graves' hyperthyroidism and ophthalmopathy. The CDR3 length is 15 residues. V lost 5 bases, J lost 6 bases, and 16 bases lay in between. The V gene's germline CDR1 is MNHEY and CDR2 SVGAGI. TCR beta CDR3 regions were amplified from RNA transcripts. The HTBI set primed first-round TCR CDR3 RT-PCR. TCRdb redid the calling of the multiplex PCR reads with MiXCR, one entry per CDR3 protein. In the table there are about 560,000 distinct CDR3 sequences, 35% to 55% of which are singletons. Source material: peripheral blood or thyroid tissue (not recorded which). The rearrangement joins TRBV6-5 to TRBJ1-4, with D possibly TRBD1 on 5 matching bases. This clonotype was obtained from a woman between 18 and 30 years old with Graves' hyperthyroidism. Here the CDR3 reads CASSPNRDRDEKLFF. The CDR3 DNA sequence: TGTGCCAGCAGTCCTAACCGGGACCGAGATGAAAAACTGTTTTTT.